These 9 T cell receptor beta chains came from one sample sequenced in a study of blood T cell repertoires in COVID-19. TCRdb's table, derived via immunoSEQ multiplex PCR, lists solely in-frame clones and lacks some. The sample shows about 140,000 clones, roughly 80% of them seen only once. Material: peripheral blood. The receptors shown here come from a human donor in a cohort sampled during active COVID-19.

The V and J genes are TRBV6-5 and TRBJ2-7; TRBD2 agrees at 9 bases. CDR3 length: 12 amino acids. Germline loops: CDR1 MNHEY, CDR2 SVGAGI. With 10 bases clipped from V and 5 bases from J, the junction kept 6 bases outside the gene matches. The CDR3 DNA reads as TGTGCCACCCAGCGGGGGGATAACGAGCAGTACTTC. It translates to CATQRGDNEQYF.

In its sample, this clone was seen a few times. This rearrangement joins TRBV10-3 to TRBJ1-1; D is possibly TRBD1 (6 bases). V was clipped by 3 bases and J by 1 base, with 9 bases between them. The CDR3 spans 14 residues. Germline CDR1 and CDR2: ENHRY and SYGVKD. CDR3 DNA sequence: TGTGCCATCAGTGAACCACAGGGGAACACTGAAGCTTTCTTT. This translates into CAISEPQGNTEAFF.

This chain joins TRBV19 and TRBJ1-5; TRBD1 might be the D (6 bases). This CDR3 has 18 amino acids. V lost 5 bases to trimming and J lost 2 bases, with 22 bases between them. In germline, CDR1 is LNHDA, CDR2 SQIVND (reference sequence). CDR3 sequence reads: CASSSAGVDWLGNQPQHF. In DNA, the CDR3 is TGTGCCAGTAGTTCGGCAGGGGTGGATTGGTTGGGCAATCAGCCCCAGCATTTT. Using reference TRBV19 and TRBJ1-5 for the parts outside the CDR3, the full variable domain is DGGITQSPKYLFRKEGQNVTLSCEQNLNHDAMYWYRQDPGQGLRLIYYSQIVNDFQKGDIAEGYSVSREKKESFPLTVTSAQKNPTAFYLCASSSAGVDWLGNQPQHFGDGTRLSIL.

The chain has TRBV7-2 and TRBJ2-2, with D possibly TRBD2 on 7 matching bases. The CDR3 has 16 residues. V was clipped by 4 bases and J by 5 bases, with 17 bases between them. Per germline, CDR1 SGHTA and CDR2 FQGNSA. CDR3 nucleotides: TGTGCCAGCAGCTCCCGGGGGGCCGGTGGGACCGGGGAGCTGTTTTTT. This codes for CASSSRGAGGTGELFF.

The CDR3 nucleotides read TGTGCCAGCACCATTGACAGGAACACCGGGGAGCTGTTTTTT. Translated, it gives CASTIDRNTGELFF. The chain uses TRBV2 and TRBJ2-2; TRBD1 might be the D (5 bases). Trimming left V 7 bases short and J 1 base short, with 10 bases between. The CDR3 consists of 14 residues. Germline lookup yields CDR1 SNHLY and CDR2 FYNNEI. Based on the CDR3 plus reference TRBV2 and TRBJ2-2, the full variable domain is EPEVTQTPSHQVTQMGQEVILRCVPISNHLYFYWYRQILGQKVEFLVSFYNNEISEKSEIFDDQFSVERPDGSNFTLKIRSTKLEDSAMYFCASTIDRNTGELFFGEGSRLTVL.

The rearrangement uses TRBV5-1 and TRBJ2-7, with 8 bases matching TRBD2. The CDR3 contains 15 residues. The ends lost 0 bases at V and 6 bases at J; junction bases unmatched: 8. In germline, CDR1 is SGHRS, CDR2 YFSETQ. The CDR3 DNA reads as TGCGCCAGCAGCTTGGAAGCGGGGGTCTACGGCGAGCAGTACTTC. Protein sequence: CASSLEAGVYGEQYF.

The chain employs TRBV19 and TRBJ1-6, with 7 bases matching TRBD1. V was pared by 4 bases and J by 5 bases, with 5 bases of the junction left unmatched. This CDR3 has 15 amino acids. Germline V gene lookup returns CDR1 LNHDA and CDR2 SQIVND (reference sequence). The CDR3 spells CASSTDRIHNSPLHF. CDR3 coding DNA: TGTGCCAGTAGTACGGACAGGATCCATAATTCACCCCTCCACTTT.

This chain uses TRBV2 with TRBJ2-5, with 8 bases matching TRBD1. Germline CDR1 SNHLY, CDR2 FYNNEI. The CDR3 is made up of 14 amino acids. The trim removed 9 bases at V and 4 bases at J, leaving 10 bases unmatched. The CDR3 loop is CASTRTGWRETQYF. CDR3 nucleotides: TGTGCCAGTACTAGGACAGGGTGGCGAGAGACCCAGTACTTC.

The rearrangement joins TRBV5-1 to TRBJ1-4; 9 bases are a match to TRBD1. This CDR3 has 15 residues. Germline lookup yields CDR1 SGHRS and CDR2 YFSETQ. V lost 4 bases, J lost 7 bases, and 8 bases stayed unmatched. In DNA form, the CDR3 reads TGCGCCAGCAGCCCCGGTGGACAGGGGCTTGAAAAACTGTTTTTT. It encodes CASSPGGQGLEKLFF.